The following is a T cell receptor beta chain sequence with its context. Its antigen remains unknown. The sample is drawn from a study of cytomegalovirus exposure and HLA in healthy donors. Study context: Earlier work reported approximately 110 million unique TCR beta sequences from 150 million to 200 million T cells. Findings and limits, study-wide: It was assumed in the presence/absence analyses that sequencing depth was roughly uniform across donors.

The PCR contained 60 Vbeta and 13 Jbeta primers. The data were produced by immunoSEQ multiplex PCR, yet TCRdb's version contains in-frame clones alone and is incomplete. The sample consists of approximately 110,000 clones, approximately 80% of them appearing once. V lost 5 bases and J lost 0, with 13 bases in between. Looked up from germline, CDR1 is SNHLY and CDR2 is FYNNEI. CDR3 size: 15 residues. The chain links TRBV2 to TRBJ1-2; weak D call: TRBD1 (5 bases). This clonotype originated in a man between 50 and 59 years old in good health and CMV-seronegative. The sample was PBMCs. The CDR3 DNA sequence: TGTGCCAGCAGTACCACAGGAGTTTCTAACTATGGCTACACCTTC. This translates into CASSTTGVSNYGYTF.